This T cell receptor (beta chain) stems from a study of monozygotic twins with cystic fibrosis (dated by TCRdb to the early 2020s). Regarding the study in general: Barcoded libraries were prepared from three micrograms of fragmented DNA with approximately 16 PCR cycles. The study compared TCR beta repertoires within and between 16 monozygotic twin pairs with cystic fibrosis to assess genetic influence on V and J gene usage. Made up mostly of children and adolescents, the cohort included ten female and six male twin pairs ranging in age from roughly 2.0 to 40 years, with a median of about 9.1 years. On the day blood was drawn, the twins' weight-for-height and FEVPerc (FEV1 disease centile) were ranked against those of the approximately 990 cohort participants. Data for three of the twin pairs had already been reported earlier in a different context.

The twin pairs came from the European Cystic Fibrosis Twin and Sibling Study Cohort, a cohort that recruited patients from 150 to 200 CF clinics across 14 European countries. Zygosity and CFTR genotype were verified in-house, with zygosity tested by multiplex PCR of nine short tandem repeat loci. Each twin gave a peripheral blood sample, and clinical parameters were documented on that same day of blood sampling. Genomic DNA was isolated from peripheral blood cells with phenol/chloroform and kept in TE buffer at 4 degrees C. Following the manufacturer's instructions, the researchers used the immunoSEQ immune profiling system to amplify TCR beta CDR3 regions via multiplex PCR. Sequencing was performed on an Illumina NextSeq system. Per the original workflow: Sequence data were processed on the immunoSEQ Analyzer platform, and clonality was calculated as the square root of Simpson's index of productive rearrangements. V and J usage similarity was measured by Jensen-Shannon distance, and CDR3 generation probabilities were computed with OLGA. Shared CDR3 sequences were searched against the immuneACCESS database (August 2020) and VDJdb (December 2020). This immuneACCESS table, as held by TCRdb, lists in-frame sequences with V and J called but not all clones. Of the missing ones, under half trace to an unresolved V gene in checked studies; the others have no known cause. Clonal size and the V and J genes are those of that table, whereas D and trimming came from the DNA. The table for this sample lists roughly 23,000 clones; about 87% of them were counted only once. The ten largest clones capture around 1.3% of the sample.

Concerning this clone: The clone's antigen remains unknown. No base qualities exist here, and no much larger clone lies one base off it.

At the junction V is shortened by 2 bases and J by 0 bases, with 9 bases in between. Counted from cysteine to phenylalanine, this CDR3 has 15 amino acids. This entry keeps only the CDR3 DNA: 45 bases, framed from base 1. CDR1 is given as SGHTS and CDR2 as YDEGEE, both from the germline V gene. On the study overall, not on this receptor specifically: The greatest similarity to the co-twin was observed for V gene usage in 13 of 16 pairs and for J usage in 8 of 16 pairs, which suggested genetic constraints. Significantly higher nucleotide-identical clonotype sharing was observed within monozygotic CF twin pairs than between unrelated CF individuals (P = 0.000026, Mann-Whitney). No association turned up between shared CDR3 numbers and age, concordance or disease severity, and the cohort was small. Simpson clonality was generally low (median 0.0095), suggesting a naive-dominated repertoire, with higher clonality in the most severely affected patients.

The TCR comes from a woman aged 25 to 39 with cystic fibrosis. The source material was blood. The chain employs TRBV5-8 and TRBJ1-3; perhaps TRBD1 is the D gene, with 5 bases matching. The CDR3 region has the sequence CASSFWGSSGNTIYF. In nucleotides, the sequence is TGTGCCAGCAGCTTCTGGGGCAGCTCTGGAAACACCATATATTTT. Full variable domain (CDR3 extended with the reference TRBV5-8 and TRBJ1-3 proteins): EAGVTQSPTHLIKTRGQQATLRCSPISGHTSVYWYQQALGLGLQFLLWYDEGEERNRGNFPPRFSGRQFPNYSSELNVNALELEDSALYLCASSFWGSSGNTIYFGEGSWLTVV.